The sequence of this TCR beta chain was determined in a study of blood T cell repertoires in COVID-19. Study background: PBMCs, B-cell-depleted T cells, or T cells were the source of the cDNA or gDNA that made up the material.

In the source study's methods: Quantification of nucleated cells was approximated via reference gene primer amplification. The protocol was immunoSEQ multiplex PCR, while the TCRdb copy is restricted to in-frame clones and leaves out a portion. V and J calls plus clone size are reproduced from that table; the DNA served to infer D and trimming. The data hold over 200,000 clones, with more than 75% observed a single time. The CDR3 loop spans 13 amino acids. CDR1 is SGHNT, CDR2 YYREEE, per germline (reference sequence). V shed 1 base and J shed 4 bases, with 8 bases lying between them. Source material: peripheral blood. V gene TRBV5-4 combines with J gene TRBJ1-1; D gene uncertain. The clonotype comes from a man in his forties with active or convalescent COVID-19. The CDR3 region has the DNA TGTGCCAGCAGCTTGAACGAGGGCACTGAAGCTTTCTTT. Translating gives CASSLNEGTEAFF.